This T cell receptor beta chain was documented in a study of human T cells and chemical hapten exposure. Trimming removed 4 bases at V and 2 bases at J, with 17 bases between. The CDR3 loop spans 16 amino acids. Germline V gene lookup returns CDR1 LGHNA and CDR2 YNFKEQ. TCRdb reprocessed the RACE reads with MiXCR, giving one entry per CDR3 protein. The table has 80,000 to 100,000 distinct CDR3 sequences, 11% seen once. Time point denoted: patch test 3, about 24 weeks after DPC sensitization. Treatment reported: therapeutic diphenylcyclopropenone sensitization with weekly scalp DPC. Blood was collected ahead of every patch test applied. About this clonotype: This could be a read error, since a much larger clone is one nucleotide away.

The V call is TRBV4-2, the J call TRBJ1-1, with TRBD1 as a possible D gene (5 bases). This clonotype was sampled from a woman between 50 and 59 years old with alopecia areata. Some clones in this sample may be carry-over from other donors' samples. Sequences were derived from whole blood, sampled in connection with sensitization to the hapten diphenylcyclopropenone (DPC). The CDR3 bases are TGTGCCAGCAGCCCATTCCCGGGACGGATAAACACTGAAGCTTTCTTT. The encoded protein is CASSPFPGRINTEAFF.